This T cell receptor beta chain was retrieved from a study of shared T cell receptors in the human thymus. Trimming took 0 bases from V and 6 from J; bases not matched to a gene: 12. CDR3 length equals 17 residues. The germline V gene encodes CDR1 MGHDK and CDR2 SYGVNS. The data were produced by immunoSEQ multiplex PCR, yet TCRdb's version contains in-frame clones alone and is incomplete. In the table there are about 660,000 clones, more than 75% of which are singletons. The sample was also linked to a second study, of human thymus T cells. Turning to that study: Thymus specimens were resections from corrective heart surgery.

The genes are TRBV25-1 and TRBJ2-3, with 7 bases aligning to TRBD2. The sequence was collected from a boy less than two years old with a congenital heart defect. The specimen was thymocytes. CDR3 region: CASSEYRGRWAHDTQYF. The DNA for the CDR3 is TGTGCCAGCAGTGAATATCGCGGGAGATGGGCCCACGATACGCAGTATTTT. Full variable domain (outside the CDR3, taken from reference TRBV25-1 and TRBJ2-3): EADIYQTPRYLVIGTGKKITLECSQTMGHDKMYWYQQDPGMELHLIHYSYGVNSTEKGDLSSESTVSRIRTEHFPLTLESARPSHTSQYLCASSEYRGRWAHDTQYFGPGTRLTVL.